This TCR beta chain was sequenced in a study of T-cell reconstitution after alpha-beta-depleted transplantation in children. There are a few counts of this clonotype. Preparation of the TCRbeta library was carried out with unique molecular identifiers. TCRdb passed the PCR reads through MiXCR, listing each CDR3 protein once. The sample records over 200,000 distinct CDR3 sequences, roughly 9% being singletons. V was pared by 2 bases and J by 7 bases, with 11 bases between. The CDR3 extends over 13 amino acids. Germline CDR1 reads MNHNS; CDR2 reads SASEGT. This chain links TRBV6-1 with TRBJ1-1; D may be TRBD1 (5 bases). The sample consisted of PBMCs from the stem cell graft donor, taken from the stem cell graft. The TCR was taken from a human donor who donated a stem cell graft to a child with acute lymphoblastic leukemia. CDR3 bases: TGTGCCAGCAGTGAAACAAGGGACCTTGAAGCTTTCTTT. This translates into CASSETRDLEAFF.